A single sample is the source of the 19 T cell receptor beta chains below, sequenced in a study of shared clonotypes between healthy human individuals. The protocol was immunoSEQ multiplex PCR, while the TCRdb copy is restricted to in-frame clones and leaves out a portion. The table includes over a million clones, about 96% detected once. Sequencing was done on a sample of naive CD4+ T cells sorted from blood. Subset noted: CD45RA+ positively selected. These receptor sequences come from a man aged 25-45 years in good health.

The rearrangement uses TRBV7-2 and TRBJ2-3, with TRBD2 matching 10 bases. Trimming took 0 bases from V and 1 from J; bases not matched to a gene: 7. The CDR3 contains 18 residues. Germline V gene data show CDR1 as SGHTA and CDR2 as FQGNSA. This chain's CDR3 is CASSLARPSGSGTDTQYF. DNA for the CDR3: TGTGCCAGCAGCTTAGCGCGTCCTAGCGGGAGCGGCACAGATACGCAGTATTTT.

This chain connects TRBV11-2 to TRBJ2-2; D might be TRBD2 (5 bases). V dropped 2 bases and J dropped 6 bases, with 10 bases sitting between them. CDR3 length: 14 residues. Per germline, CDR1 SGHAT and CDR2 FQNNGV. Here the CDR3 DNA reads TGTGCCAGCAGCTTATCTAGGCGGGCCGGGGAGCTGTTTTTT. It codes for CASSLSRRAGELFF.

The sample holds one count of this clone. The chain couples TRBV25-1 to TRBJ2-2; TRBD1 matches 9 bases. Germline CDR1 is MGHDK and CDR2 is SYGVNS. Germline trimming cut 5 bases from V and 3 bases from J; bases unmatched to any gene: 10. The CDR3 runs 17 residues. The CDR3 coding sequence is TGTGCCAGCAGTTCCCCAGGGACAGGGAGGGACACCGGGGAGCTGTTTTTT. Amino acid sequence: CASSSPGTGRDTGELFF.

J is TRBJ2-3 and V is TRBV29-1, with D possibly matching TRBD2 (5 bases). Trimming cost V 7 bases and J 5 bases, with 10 bases left between them. The CDR3 consists of 11 residues. Germline values: CDR1 SQVTM, CDR2 ANQGSEA. The CDR3 is CSALEGDTQYF. CDR3 nucleotides: TGCAGCGCCTTAGAGGGAGATACGCAGTATTTT.

The chain is built from TRBV7-2 and TRBJ1-2, with TRBD1 as a possible D gene (6 bases). Trimming stripped 3 bases from V and 4 bases from J, with 12 bases between. Per the germline V gene, CDR1 is SGHTA and CDR2 is FQGNSA. CDR3 length: 14 residues. CDR3 nucleotides: TGTGCCAGCAGCTTCTCCGGGGGGGCCTATGGCTACACCTTC. Encoded protein: CASSFSGGAYGYTF.

The CDR3 is CASSRTPGEQFF. The CDR3 coding sequence is TGTGCCAGTAGTAGGACCCCGGGTGAGCAGTTCTTC. J is TRBJ2-1 and V is TRBV19; D uncertain. Germline V gene lookup returns CDR1 LNHDA and CDR2 SQIVND (reference sequence). Trimming removed 4 bases from V and 9 bases from J, with 10 bases in between. The CDR3 has 12 residues.

The chain has TRBV10-2 and TRBJ2-7; TRBD2 is a possible D gene (6 bases). Trimming stripped 7 bases from V and 3 bases from J, with 16 bases between. There are 14 residues in the CDR3. CDR1 and CDR2 from the germline V gene are WSHSY and SAAADI. Here the CDR3 reads CASIERGKGYEQYF. The DNA of the CDR3 is TGCGCCAGCATAGAACGCGGGAAGGGCTACGAGCAGTACTTC.

The chain recombines TRBV19 with TRBJ1-4; D is unresolved. The CDR3 consists of 15 residues. CDR1 and CDR2 (germline): LNHDA, SQIVND (reference sequence). Trimming cost V 6 bases and J 0 bases, with 11 bases left between them. The CDR3 sequence: CASSHTAATNEKLFF. In nucleotides, the CDR3 is TGTGCCAGTAGCCACACCGCTGCAACTAATGAAAAACTGTTTTTT.

The rearrangement uses TRBV28 and TRBJ2-1; D gene uncertain. CDR1 and CDR2 (germline): MDHEN, SYDVKM. The CDR3 contains 14 residues. V lost 5 bases to trimming and J lost 3 bases, with 11 bases between them. The CDR3 bases are TGTGCCAGCAGTGTGACTCCCCGCTACAATGAGCAGTTCTTC. Translating gives CASSVTPRYNEQFF.

The gene calls are TRBV30 and TRBJ2-7; D might be TRBD2 (6 bases). Per the germline V gene, CDR1 is GTSNPN and CDR2 is SVGIG (reference sequence). The CDR3 consists of 13 residues. Trimming shortened V by 5 bases and J by 6 bases, and 17 bases separated the two germline ends. The CDR3 DNA reads as TGTGCCTGGTTCGGGGGTGGTTTGGGCGAGCAGTACTTC. This gives the protein CAWFGGGLGEQYF.

The V call is TRBV5-1, the J call TRBJ2-7; 8 bases match TRBD1. The CDR3 covers 15 residues. The V segment lost 0 bases and the J segment 7 bases; nucleotides outside the gene matches: 9. Germline lookup yields CDR1 SGHRS and CDR2 YFSETQ. In nucleotides, the CDR3 is TGCGCCAGCAGCTTGGTTGGACAGGGAACGGGAGAGCAGTACTTC. This codes for CASSLVGQGTGEQYF.

The V call is TRBV15, the J call TRBJ2-7; possibly TRBD2 for D (5 bases). The CDR3 has 13 residues. Trimming shortened V by 3 bases and J by 5 bases, and 11 bases separated the two germline ends. Per germline, CDR1 LNHNV and CDR2 YYDKDF (reference sequence). Here the CDR3 DNA reads TGTGCCACCAGCAGGACCGGGATCCACGAGCAGTACTTC. The encoded protein is CATSRTGIHEQYF.

V gene TRBV10-2 combines with J gene TRBJ1-5, with 7 nucleotides matching TRBD1. Per the germline V gene, CDR1 is WSHSY and CDR2 is SAAADI. The CDR3 has 12 residues. With V trimmed by 7 bases and J by 4 bases, 1 base remained unmatched. The CDR3 here is CASKQGNQPQHF. As DNA, the CDR3 is TGCGCCAGCAAACAGGGGAATCAGCCCCAGCATTTT.

CDR3 sequence (DNA): TGTGCCAGCGTTAGCGGGAGGGGGAACACCGGGGAGCTGTTTTTT. It codes for CASVSGRGNTGELFF. This chain uses TRBV2 with TRBJ2-2; 11 bases are shared with TRBD2. Germline CDR1 reads SNHLY; CDR2 reads FYNNEI. The CDR3 spans 15 residues. V lost 8 bases and J lost 1; bases outside the gene matches: 3.

The chain recombines TRBV29-1 with TRBJ2-2; TRBD2 agrees at 7 bases. This CDR3 has 16 residues. The ends lost 2 bases at V and 2 bases at J; junction bases unmatched: 8. The germline V gene has CDR1 SQVTM and CDR2 ANQGSEA. CDR3 coding DNA: TGCAGCGTTGAACGGAGAGCGGGGCTAAACACCGGGGAGCTGTTTTTT. Amino acid sequence: CSVERRAGLNTGELFF.

V usage is TRBV9 and J usage is TRBJ2-2; 8 bases are a match to TRBD1. V lost 4 bases and J lost 3; bases outside the gene matches: 11. The CDR3 is made up of 17 amino acids. Germline lookup yields CDR1 SGDLS and CDR2 YYNGEE. The DNA for the CDR3 is TGTGCCAGCAGCCGTAACGGACAGGGACTGGACACCGGGGAGCTGTTTTTT. The encoded protein is CASSRNGQGLDTGELFF. The full variable domain, its missing parts supplied by reference TRBV9 and TRBJ2-2, is DSGVTQTPKHLITATGQRVTLRCSPRSGDLSVYWYQQSLDQGLQFLIQYYNGEERAKGNILERFSAQQFPDLHSELNLSSLELGDSALYFCASSRNGQGLDTGELFFGEGSRLTVL.

This chain joins TRBV7-2 and TRBJ1-5; D gene ambiguous. The ends were cut back, 0 bases at V and 4 bases at J, with 7 bases in the middle. The CDR3 totals 14 residues. CDR1 is SGHTA, CDR2 FQGNSA, per germline. DNA for the CDR3: TGTGCCAGCAGCTTAGCATACGGAAATCAGCCCCAGCATTTT. Its protein product is CASSLAYGNQPQHF.

As concerns this clone: Within the sample, other DNA sequences also encode this same CDR3. CDR3 in DNA: TGTGCCAGCAGTTTAGCCGGCTCCTACGAGCAGTACTTC. As protein: CASSLAGSYEQYF. V and J are TRBV27 and TRBJ2-7, with no clear D. Germline assignment: CDR1 MNHEY and CDR2 SMNVEV (reference sequence). The CDR3 is 13 amino acids. V was trimmed by 2 bases and J by 0 bases, leaving 5 bases between them.

The chain carries TRBV15 and TRBJ2-2; 9 bases align to TRBD1. Trimming removed 5 bases from V and 4 bases from J; junction bases left unmatched: 8. Germline-derived CDR1 and CDR2 are LNHNV and YYDKDF (reference sequence). This CDR3 is built from 16 residues. The DNA of the CDR3 is TGTGCCACCAGCCGCGCGGACAGGGGAAGCACCGGGGAGCTGTTTTTT. Its protein is CATSRADRGSTGELFF.